The TCR beta chain under discussion was sequenced for a study of OX40 agonist ivuxolimab in advanced cancers. Overall study context: Allowance was made for prior anti-PD-1, anti-PD-L1 or anti-CTLA-4 therapy, and about 37% had some. Three individuals attained partial responses, comprising one hepatocellular carcinoma case and two cutaneous melanoma cases. Study-wide points: Antigen specificity remained undetermined for the expanded peripheral T cells. Nonresponders, in some cases, also had low normalized T-cell clonal expansion.

Turning to this clone: Its antigen remains unidentified.

Sequenced by immunoSEQ multiplex PCR; TCRdb stores in-frame clones only, minus some. Of tens of thousands of clones listed, around 91% are singletons. Germline V gene data show CDR1 as LNHDA and CDR2 as SQIVND (reference sequence). This CDR3 spans 13 amino acids. V was pared by 6 bases and J by 8 bases, with 15 bases between. This chain connects TRBV19 to TRBJ2-3; D may correspond to TRBD1 or TRBD2 (6 bases each). The material sequenced was CD4+ or CD8+ T cells sorted from blood, taken in a trial of the OX40 agonist ivuxolimab. The sequence derives from an adult with an advanced solid tumor such as melanoma, head and neck, liver or kidney cancer. The CDR3 loop is CASSIQGGGTQYF. In nucleotides, the CDR3 is TGTGCCAGTAGCATACAGGGAGGAGGTACGCAGTATTTT.